The sequence of this T cell receptor beta chain was determined in a study of shared clonotypes between healthy human individuals. Findings of the study overall: Sharing across four donors was seen in roughly 5% of naive CD4 clonotypes. Inspection by rarefaction showed sorted-subset sequencing to be incomplete despite large depth.

CDR1 MGHDK and CDR2 SYGVNS come from the germline V gene. CDR3 size: 15 residues. Trimming shortened V by 1 base and J by 1 base, and 10 bases separated the two germline ends. A word on this clone: Its antigen is still unknown.

Donors, without exception, were Caucasian adults residing in Nashville, Tennessee. CD4+ cells yielded CD45RA+ naive and CD45RA-negative memory subsets. This table comes from immunoSEQ multiplex PCR, and its TCRdb copy is limited to in-frame clones, with some not included. The sample has some 500,000 clones, almost 97% seen once. J is TRBJ1-1 and V is TRBV25-1, with D possibly TRBD1 on 5 matching bases. Sample: naive CD4+ T cells sorted from blood. Stated subset: CD45RA+ positively selected. The receptor was isolated from a woman between 25 and 40 years old in good health. CDR3 nucleotide sequence: TGTGCCAGCAGTGAATTATGGGGCGCGAACACTGAAGCTTTCTTT. Residues: CASSELWGANTEAFF.